This T cell receptor (beta chain) is drawn from a study of blood T cells in healthy people across ages. Primed by a sample-barcoded 5' primer and a J-beta primer mix, a second PCR proceeded for about 6 to 11 cycles. Each cDNA molecule was tagged by a template-switch adaptor that had 12 random nucleotides. The yield of each sample was at least 2.5 million CDR3-containing paired-end reads. TCRdb passed the 5' RACE reads through MiXCR, listing each CDR3 protein once. There are roughly 1.5 million distinct CDR3 sequences in the sample; 35% to 45% occur only once, and about 4% lies in the top ten. Findings of the study overall: It was the long-lived donors that had more naive CD4+ cells and higher diversity than aged donors.

In the case of this clonotype: Its specificity is unknown.

The germline V gene encodes CDR1 LNHNV and CDR2 YYDKDF (reference sequence). J was trimmed by 5 bases and V by 2 bases; bases with no gene match: 7. This CDR3 region has 15 residues. The rearrangement uses TRBV15 and TRBJ2-3; TRBD2 aligns across 7 bases. Sequences were obtained from blood. This TCR was sampled from a woman between 18 and 29 years old in good health. CDR3 loop: CATSRSGRWEDTQYF. The CDR3 DNA sequence: TGTGCCACCAGCAGATCCGGGAGGTGGGAAGATACGCAGTATTTT.